This is a list of T cell receptor beta chains from one sample in a study of CD8 T cells in ankylosing spondylitis. TCRdb reanalysed the 5' RACE reads using MiXCR and keeps one entry per CDR3 protein. The sample includes around 490,000 distinct CDR3 sequences, approximately 5% seen only once; the top ten take under 4.5%. Sequencing was carried out using blood, either unsorted or a sorted T cell fraction (not recorded which). The receptors derive from a male donor with ankylosing spondylitis. Each CDR3 is given with its conserved first and last residue. Fields, in order: D gene, clone size, V gene, J gene, CDR3 DNA, CDR3 protein. A D gene is named only where the DNA matches it firmly. A clone size is listed for some rows: how often the clone was seen (once, few, many), or a class if it is expanded.

>-|-|TRBV7-8|TRBJ2-1
TGTGCCAGCAGCTTATATCACGGGGCGTCCTACAATGAGCAGTTCTTC
CASSLYHGASYNEQFF
>TRBD2|many|TRBV4-3|TRBJ2-1
TGCGCCAGCAGCCAAAAGCATAGCGGGGTTAAATACTACAATGAGCAGTTCTTC
CASSQKHSGVKYYNEQFF
>-|many|TRBV28|TRBJ2-7
TGTGCCAGCAGTTTATACGGGGGCACCTTAGGGGATTACGAGCAGTACTTC
CASSLYGGTLGDYEQYF
>-|many|TRBV3-1|TRBJ1-6
TGTGCCAGCGGAACAGGATGGAGCTCCTATAATTCACCCCTCCACTTT
CASGTGWSSYNSPLHF
>TRBD1|many|TRBV10-3|TRBJ2-5
TGTGCCACCGGGACAGAGGTCAAAGAGACCCAGTACTTC
CATGTEVKETQYF
>-|many|TRBV5-6|TRBJ1-4
TGTGCCAGCAGCTTGATCGCGGACGAAAAACTGTTTTTT
CASSLIADEKLFF
>TRBD1|many|TRBV7-9|TRBJ1-2
TGTGCCAGCAGCCAGACAGGGATCTATGGCTACACCTTC
CASSQTGIYGYTF
>-|many|TRBV6-1|TRBJ2-2
TGTGCCAGCAGGAGACTTTCGAACACCGGGGAGCTGTTTTTT
CASRRLSNTGELFF
>TRBD2|many|TRBV5-8|TRBJ2-1
TGTGCCAGCAGCTTGGAACTAGCGTATTACAATGAGCAGTTCTTC
CASSLELAYYNEQFF
>-|many|TRBV5-1|TRBJ2-1
TGCGCCAGCAGCCTGTACAGAAATGAGCAGTTCTTC
CASSLYRNEQFF
>-|many|TRBV20-1|TRBJ2-1
TGCAGTGCTACCGGAAGCTCCTACAATGAGCAGTTCTTC
CSATGSSYNEQFF